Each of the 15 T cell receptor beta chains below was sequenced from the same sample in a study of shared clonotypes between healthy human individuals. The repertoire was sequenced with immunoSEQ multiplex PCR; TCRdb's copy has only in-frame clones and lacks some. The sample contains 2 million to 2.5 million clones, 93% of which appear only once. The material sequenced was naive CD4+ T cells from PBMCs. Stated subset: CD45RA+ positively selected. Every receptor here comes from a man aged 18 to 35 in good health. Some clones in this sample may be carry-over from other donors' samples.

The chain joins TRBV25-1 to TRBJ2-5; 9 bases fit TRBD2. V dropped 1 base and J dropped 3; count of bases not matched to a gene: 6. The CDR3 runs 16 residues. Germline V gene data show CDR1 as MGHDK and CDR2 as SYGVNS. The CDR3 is CASSEWLAGREETQYF. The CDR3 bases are TGTGCCAGCAGTGAATGGCTAGCGGGGAGGGAAGAGACCCAGTACTTC. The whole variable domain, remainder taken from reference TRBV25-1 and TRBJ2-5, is EADIYQTPRYLVIGTGKKITLECSQTMGHDKMYWYQQDPGMELHLIHYSYGVNSTEKGDLSSESTVSRIRTEHFPLTLESARPSHTSQYLCASSEWLAGREETQYFGPGTRLLVL.

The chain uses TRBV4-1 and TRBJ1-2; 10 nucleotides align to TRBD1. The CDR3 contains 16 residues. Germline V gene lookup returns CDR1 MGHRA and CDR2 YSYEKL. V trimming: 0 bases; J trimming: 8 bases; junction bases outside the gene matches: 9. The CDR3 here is CASSQDSKDRGLGYTF. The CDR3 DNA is TGCGCCAGCAGCCAAGATTCCAAAGACAGGGGGCTCGGCTACACCTTC.

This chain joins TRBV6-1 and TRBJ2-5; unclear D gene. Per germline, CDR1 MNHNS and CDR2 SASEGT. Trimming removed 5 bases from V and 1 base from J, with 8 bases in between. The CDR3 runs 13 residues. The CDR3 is CASSRIIQETQYF. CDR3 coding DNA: TGTGCCAGCAGTCGAATAATCCAAGAGACCCAGTACTTC.

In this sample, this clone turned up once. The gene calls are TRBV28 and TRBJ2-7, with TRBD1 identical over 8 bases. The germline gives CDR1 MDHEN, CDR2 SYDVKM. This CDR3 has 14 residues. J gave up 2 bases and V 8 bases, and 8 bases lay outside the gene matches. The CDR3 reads CASCGQGAPYEQYF. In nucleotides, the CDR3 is TGTGCCAGCTGCGGGCAGGGGGCTCCCTACGAGCAGTACTTC.

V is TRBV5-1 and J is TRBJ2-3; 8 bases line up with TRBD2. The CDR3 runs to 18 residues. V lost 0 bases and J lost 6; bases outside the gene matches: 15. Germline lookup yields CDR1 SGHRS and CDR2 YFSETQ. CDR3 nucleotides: TGCGCCAGCAGCTTGGCCTTACTAGCGGAGGCAGGAGTCGATACGCAGTATTTT. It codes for CASSLALLAEAGVDTQYF.

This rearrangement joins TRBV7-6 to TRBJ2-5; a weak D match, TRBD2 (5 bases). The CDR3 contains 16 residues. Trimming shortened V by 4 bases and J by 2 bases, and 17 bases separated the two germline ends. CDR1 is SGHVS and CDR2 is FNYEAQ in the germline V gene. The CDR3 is CASSYNRASGQETQYF. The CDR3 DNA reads TGTGCCAGCAGCTACAACCGGGCCAGCGGACAAGAGACCCAGTACTTC. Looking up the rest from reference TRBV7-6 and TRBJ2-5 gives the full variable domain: GAGVSQSPRYKVTKRGQDVALRCDPISGHVSLYWYRQALGQGPEFLTYFNYEAQQDKSGLPNDRFSAERPEGSISTLTIQRTEQRDSAMYRCASSYNRASGQETQYFGPGTRLLVL.

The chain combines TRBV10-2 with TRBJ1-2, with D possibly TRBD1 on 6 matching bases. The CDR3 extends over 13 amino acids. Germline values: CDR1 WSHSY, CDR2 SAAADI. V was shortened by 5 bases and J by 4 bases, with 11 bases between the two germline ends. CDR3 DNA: TGCGCCAGCAGTTCCGGACAGCTCTATGGCTACACCTTC. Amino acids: CASSSGQLYGYTF.

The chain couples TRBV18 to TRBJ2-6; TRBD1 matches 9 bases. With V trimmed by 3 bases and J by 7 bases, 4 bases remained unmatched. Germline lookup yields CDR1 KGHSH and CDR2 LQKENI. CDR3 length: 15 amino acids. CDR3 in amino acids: CASSPRDREANVLTF. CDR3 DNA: TGTGCCAGCTCACCTCGGGACAGGGAAGCCAACGTCCTGACTTTC.

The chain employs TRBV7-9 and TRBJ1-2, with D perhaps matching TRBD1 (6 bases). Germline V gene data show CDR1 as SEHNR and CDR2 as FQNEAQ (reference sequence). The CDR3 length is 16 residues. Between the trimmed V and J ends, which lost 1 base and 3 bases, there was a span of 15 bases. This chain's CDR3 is CASSLGRGALDYGYTF. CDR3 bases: TGTGCCAGCAGCTTAGGGCGGGGGGCGCTTGACTATGGCTACACCTTC.

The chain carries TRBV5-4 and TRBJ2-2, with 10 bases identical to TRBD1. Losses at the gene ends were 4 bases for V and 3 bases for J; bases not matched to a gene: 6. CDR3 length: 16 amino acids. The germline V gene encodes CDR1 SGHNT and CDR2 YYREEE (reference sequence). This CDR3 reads CASSPGQGKDTGELFF. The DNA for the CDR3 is TGTGCCAGCAGCCCGGGACAGGGGAAGGACACCGGGGAGCTGTTTTTT.

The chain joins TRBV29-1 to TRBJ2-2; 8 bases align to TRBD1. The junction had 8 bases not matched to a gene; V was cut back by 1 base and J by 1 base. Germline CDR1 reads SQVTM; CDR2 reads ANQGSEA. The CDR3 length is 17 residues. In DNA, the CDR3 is TGCAGCGTTGAAGCCCCGGCCGGGACAGGGAACACCGGGGAGCTGTTTTTT. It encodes CSVEAPAGTGNTGELFF.

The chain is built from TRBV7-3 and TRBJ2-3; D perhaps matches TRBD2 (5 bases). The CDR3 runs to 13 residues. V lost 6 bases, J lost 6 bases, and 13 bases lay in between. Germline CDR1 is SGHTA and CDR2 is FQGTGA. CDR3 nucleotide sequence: TGTGCCAGCAGAAAGAGGGTAGGGGATACGCAGTATTTT. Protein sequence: CASRKRVGDTQYF.

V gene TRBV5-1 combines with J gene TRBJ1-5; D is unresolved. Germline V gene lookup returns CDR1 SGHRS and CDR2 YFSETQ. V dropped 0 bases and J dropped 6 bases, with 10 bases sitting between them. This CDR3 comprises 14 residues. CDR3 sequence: CASSLGPRGQPQHF. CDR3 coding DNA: TGCGCCAGCAGCTTGGGACCTCGGGGTCAGCCCCAGCATTTT.

The CDR3 coding sequence is TGTGCCAGCAGCCAAGTAACCCCTAGGACAGGGGGGTACAATGAGCAGTTCTTC. Translated: CASSQVTPRTGGYNEQFF. J is TRBJ2-1 and V is TRBV14, with TRBD1 identical over 10 bases. Trimming cost V 1 base and J 4 bases; bases outside gene matches: 10. This CDR3 region has 18 residues. From germline, CDR1 is SGHDN and CDR2 FVKESK.

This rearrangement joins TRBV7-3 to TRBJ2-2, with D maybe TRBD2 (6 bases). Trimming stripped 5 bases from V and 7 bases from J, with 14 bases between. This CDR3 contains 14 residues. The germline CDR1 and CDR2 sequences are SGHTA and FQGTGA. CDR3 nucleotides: TGTGCCAGCAGCCCGGTCAGGGAGGTCGGGGAGCTGTTTTTT. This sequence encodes CASSPVREVGELFF. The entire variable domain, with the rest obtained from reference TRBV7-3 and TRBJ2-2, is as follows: GAGVSQTPSNKVTEKGKYVELRCDPISGHTALYWYRQSLGQGPEFLIYFQGTGAADDSGLPNDRFFAVRPEGSVSTLKIQRTERGDSAVYLCASSPVREVGELFFGEGSRLTVL.